This T cell receptor beta chain originates from a study of blood T cell repertoires in COVID-19. Study in general: COVID-19 samples collected from the United States, Italy and Spain covered acute and convalescent phases.

Generated by immunoSEQ multiplex PCR, the TCRdb table keeps only in-frame clones and is missing some. The table lists approximately 150,000 clones, 65% to 90% of them singletons. The CDR3 has 15 amino acids. Germline V gene data show CDR1 as SGHRS and CDR2 as YFSETQ. Trimming took off 4 bases at V and 1 base at J, with 15 bases between the two ends. This receptor was identified in a man in his 60s with active or convalescent COVID-19. Material: peripheral blood. V is TRBV5-1 and J is TRBJ2-7; possible D gene TRBD2, 6 bases. CDR3 residues: CASSPGLPGSYEQYF. DNA of the CDR3: TGCGCCAGCAGCCCGGGACTGCCCGGATCCTACGAGCAGTACTTC. Full variable domain (outside the CDR3, taken from reference TRBV5-1 and TRBJ2-7): KAGVTQTPRYLIKTRGQQVTLSCSPISGHRSVSWYQQTPGQGLQFLFEYFSETQRNKGNFPGRFSGRQFSNSRSEMNVSTLELGDSALYLCASSPGLPGSYEQYFGPGTRLTVT.